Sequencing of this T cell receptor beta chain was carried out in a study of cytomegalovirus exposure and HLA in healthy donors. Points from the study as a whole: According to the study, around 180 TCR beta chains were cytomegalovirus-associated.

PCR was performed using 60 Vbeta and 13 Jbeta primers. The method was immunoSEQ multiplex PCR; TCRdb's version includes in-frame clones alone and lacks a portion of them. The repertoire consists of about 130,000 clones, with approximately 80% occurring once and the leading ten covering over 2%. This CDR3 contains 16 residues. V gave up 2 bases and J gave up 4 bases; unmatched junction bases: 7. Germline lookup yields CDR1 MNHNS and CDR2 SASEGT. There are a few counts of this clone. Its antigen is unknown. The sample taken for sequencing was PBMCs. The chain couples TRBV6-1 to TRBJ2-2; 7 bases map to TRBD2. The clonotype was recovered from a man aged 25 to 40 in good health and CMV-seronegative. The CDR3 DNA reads TGTGCCAGCAGTGAAAGCAGCGGGAAGGGCACCGGGGAGCTGTTTTTT. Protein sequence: CASSESSGKGTGELFF.